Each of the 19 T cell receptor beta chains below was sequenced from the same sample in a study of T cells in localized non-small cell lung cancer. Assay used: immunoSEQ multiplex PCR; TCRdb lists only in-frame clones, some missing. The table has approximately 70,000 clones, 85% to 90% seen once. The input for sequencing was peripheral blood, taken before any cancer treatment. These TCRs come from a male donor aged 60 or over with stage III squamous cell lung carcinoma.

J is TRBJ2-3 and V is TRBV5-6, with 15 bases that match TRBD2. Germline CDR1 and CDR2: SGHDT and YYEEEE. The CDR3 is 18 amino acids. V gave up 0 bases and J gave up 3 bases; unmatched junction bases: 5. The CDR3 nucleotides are TGTGCCAGCAGCTTGGTGGGACTAGCGGGGGGAGGTACAGATACGCAGTATTTT. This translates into CASSLVGLAGGGTDTQYF.

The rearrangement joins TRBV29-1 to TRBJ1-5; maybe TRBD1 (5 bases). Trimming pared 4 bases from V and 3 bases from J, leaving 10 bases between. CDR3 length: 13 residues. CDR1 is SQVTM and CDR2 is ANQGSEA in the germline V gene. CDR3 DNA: TGCAGCGTTGGTCAGGGAATCAATCAGCCCCAGCATTTT. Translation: CSVGQGINQPQHF.

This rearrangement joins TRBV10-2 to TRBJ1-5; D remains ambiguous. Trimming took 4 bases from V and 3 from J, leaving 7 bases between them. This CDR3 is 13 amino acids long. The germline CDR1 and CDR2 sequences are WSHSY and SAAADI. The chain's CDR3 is CASSGGYNQPQHF. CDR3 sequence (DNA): TGCGCCAGCAGTGGGGGTTACAATCAGCCCCAGCATTTT.

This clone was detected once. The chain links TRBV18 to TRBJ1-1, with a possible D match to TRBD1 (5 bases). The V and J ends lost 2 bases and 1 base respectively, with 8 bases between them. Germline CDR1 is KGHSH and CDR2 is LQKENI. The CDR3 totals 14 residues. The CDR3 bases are TGTGCCAGCTCACCAACAGGAGGGAACACTGAAGCTTTCTTT. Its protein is CASSPTGGNTEAFF. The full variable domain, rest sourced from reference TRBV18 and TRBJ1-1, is NAGVMQNPRHLVRRRGQEARLRCSPMKGHSHVYWYRQLPEEGLKFMVYLQKENIIDESGMPKERFSAEFPKEGPSILRIQQVVRGDSAAYFCASSPTGGNTEAFFGQGTRLTVV.

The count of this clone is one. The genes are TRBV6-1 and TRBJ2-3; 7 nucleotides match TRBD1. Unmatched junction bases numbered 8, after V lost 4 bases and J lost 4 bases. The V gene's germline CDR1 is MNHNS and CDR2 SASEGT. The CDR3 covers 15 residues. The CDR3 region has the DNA TGTGCCAGCAGTGTTACGGGGACAGACCCAGATACGCAGTATTTT. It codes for CASSVTGTDPDTQYF.

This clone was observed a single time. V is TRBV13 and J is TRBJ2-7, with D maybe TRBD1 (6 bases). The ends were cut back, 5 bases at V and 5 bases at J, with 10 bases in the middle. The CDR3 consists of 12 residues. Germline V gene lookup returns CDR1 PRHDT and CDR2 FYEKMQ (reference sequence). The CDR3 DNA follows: TGTGCCAGCAGCAAGGGACAAAACGAGCAGTACTTC. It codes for CASSKGQNEQYF.

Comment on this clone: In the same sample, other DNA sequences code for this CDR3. This CDR3 is CASSSQGNQPQHF. The CDR3 DNA reads TGTGCCAGCAGCTCACAGGGTAATCAGCCCCAGCATTTT. The chain recombines TRBV7-2 with TRBJ1-5; D perhaps matches TRBD1 (6 bases). The germline V and J ends were trimmed by 4 bases and 4 bases, with 8 bases remaining between them. Per the germline V gene, CDR1 is SGHTA and CDR2 is FQGNSA. The CDR3 contains 13 residues.

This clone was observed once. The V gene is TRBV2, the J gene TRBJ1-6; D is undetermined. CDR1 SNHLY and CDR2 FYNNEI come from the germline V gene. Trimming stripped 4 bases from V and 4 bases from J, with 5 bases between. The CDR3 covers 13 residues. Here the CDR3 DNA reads TGTGCCAGCAGTGTGCAGTATAATTCACCCCTCCACTTT. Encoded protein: CASSVQYNSPLHF. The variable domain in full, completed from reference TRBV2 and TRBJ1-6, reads EPEVTQTPSHQVTQMGQEVILRCVPISNHLYFYWYRQILGQKVEFLVSFYNNEISEKSEIFDDQFSVERPDGSNFTLKIRSTKLEDSAMYFCASSVQYNSPLHFGNGTRLTVT.

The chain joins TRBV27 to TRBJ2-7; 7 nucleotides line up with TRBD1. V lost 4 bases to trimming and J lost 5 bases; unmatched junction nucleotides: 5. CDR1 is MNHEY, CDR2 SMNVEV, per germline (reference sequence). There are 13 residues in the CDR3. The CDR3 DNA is TGTGCCAGCAGTTCCTCCGACAGGGACGAGCAGTACGTC. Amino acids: CASSSSDRDEQYV.

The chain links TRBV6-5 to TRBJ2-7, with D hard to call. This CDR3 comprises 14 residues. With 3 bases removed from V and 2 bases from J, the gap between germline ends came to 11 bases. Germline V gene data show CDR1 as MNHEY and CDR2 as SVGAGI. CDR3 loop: CASSYEATTYEQYF. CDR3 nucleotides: TGTGCCAGCAGTTATGAGGCAACCACCTACGAGCAGTACTTC.

CDR3 sequence: CSGARGGPNYGYTF. The CDR3 DNA follows: TGCAGCGGGGCCCGGGGCGGCCCAAACTATGGCTACACCTTC. The chain employs TRBV29-1 and TRBJ1-2, with D possibly TRBD1 on 5 matching bases. The length of the CDR3 is 14 residues. Trimming took off 7 bases at V and 2 bases at J, with 17 bases between the two ends. Per the germline V gene, CDR1 is SQVTM and CDR2 is ANQGSEA.

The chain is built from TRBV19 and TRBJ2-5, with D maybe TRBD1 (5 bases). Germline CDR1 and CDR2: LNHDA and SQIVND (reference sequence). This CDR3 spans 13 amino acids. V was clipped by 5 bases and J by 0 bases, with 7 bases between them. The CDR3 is CASSQGHQETQYF. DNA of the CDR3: TGTGCCAGTAGTCAGGGCCACCAAGAGACCCAGTACTTC.

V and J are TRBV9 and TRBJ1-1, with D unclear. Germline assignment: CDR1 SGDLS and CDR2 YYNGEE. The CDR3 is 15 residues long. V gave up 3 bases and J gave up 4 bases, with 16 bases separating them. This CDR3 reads CASSAQDINCTEAFF. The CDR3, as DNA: TGTGCCAGCAGCGCACAAGACATTAACTGCACTGAAGCTTTCTTT.

CDR3: CASSRVTGGTGELFF. CDR3 sequence (DNA): TGTGCCAGCAGTAGAGTAACCGGGGGCACCGGGGAGCTGTTTTTT. V is TRBV2 and J is TRBJ2-2, with a tentative D call TRBD2 (6 bases). In germline, CDR1 is SNHLY, CDR2 FYNNEI. There are 15 residues in the CDR3. V was cut by 5 bases and J by 4 bases, with 14 bases left in between.

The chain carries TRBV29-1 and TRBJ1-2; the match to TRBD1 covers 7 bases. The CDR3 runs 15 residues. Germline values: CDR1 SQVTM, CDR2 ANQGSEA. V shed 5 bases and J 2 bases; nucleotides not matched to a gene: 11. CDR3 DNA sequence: TGCAGCGTTTTCCGGACAGGATTTCTAAACTATGGCTACACCTTC. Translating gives CSVFRTGFLNYGYTF. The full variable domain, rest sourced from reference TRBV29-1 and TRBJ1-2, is SAVISQKPSRDICQRGTSLTIQCQVDSQVTMMFWYRQQPGQSLTLIATANQGSEATYESGFVIDKFPISRPNLTFSTLTVSNMSPEDSSIYLCSVFRTGFLNYGYTFGSGTRLTVV.

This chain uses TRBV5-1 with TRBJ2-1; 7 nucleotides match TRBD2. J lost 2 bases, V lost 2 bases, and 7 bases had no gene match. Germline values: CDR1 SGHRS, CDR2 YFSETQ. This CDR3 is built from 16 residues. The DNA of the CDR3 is TGCGCCAGCAGCTTACGTCCGGGGGGAACCTACAATGAGCAGTTCTTC. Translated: CASSLRPGGTYNEQFF.

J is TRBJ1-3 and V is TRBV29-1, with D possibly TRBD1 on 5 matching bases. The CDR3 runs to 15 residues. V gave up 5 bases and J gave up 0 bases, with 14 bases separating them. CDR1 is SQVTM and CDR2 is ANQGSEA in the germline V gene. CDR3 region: CSVRDSGSSGNTIYF. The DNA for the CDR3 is TGCAGCGTTCGGGACTCAGGCTCCTCTGGAAACACCATATATTTT.

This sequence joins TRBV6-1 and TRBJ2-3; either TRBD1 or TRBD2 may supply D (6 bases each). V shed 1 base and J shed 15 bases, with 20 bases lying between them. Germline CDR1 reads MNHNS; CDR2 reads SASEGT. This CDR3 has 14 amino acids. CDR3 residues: CASSEVKRGARGYF. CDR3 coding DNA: TGTGCCAGCAGTGAAGTGAAGAGGGGGGCACGCGGTTATTTT.

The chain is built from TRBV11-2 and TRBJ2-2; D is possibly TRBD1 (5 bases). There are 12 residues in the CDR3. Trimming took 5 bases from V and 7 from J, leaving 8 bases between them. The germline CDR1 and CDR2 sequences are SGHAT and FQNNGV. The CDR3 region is CASSPRDGELFF. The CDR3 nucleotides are TGTGCCAGCAGCCCCAGGGACGGGGAGCTGTTTTTT.